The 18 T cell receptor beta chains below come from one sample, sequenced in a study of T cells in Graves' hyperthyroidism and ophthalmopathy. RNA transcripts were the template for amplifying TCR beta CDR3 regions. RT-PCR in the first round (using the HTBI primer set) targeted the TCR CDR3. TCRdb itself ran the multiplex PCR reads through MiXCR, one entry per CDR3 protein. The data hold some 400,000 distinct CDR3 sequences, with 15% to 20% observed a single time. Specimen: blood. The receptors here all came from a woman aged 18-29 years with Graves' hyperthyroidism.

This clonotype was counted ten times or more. CDR3 region: CATSGRLGEQYF. For the CDR3, the DNA is TGTGCCACCAGTGGACGGTTGGGCGAGCAGTACTTC. The chain employs TRBV24-1 and TRBJ2-7; no clear D. Per germline, CDR1 KGHDR and CDR2 SFDVKD. The CDR3 is made up of 12 amino acids. Trimming stripped 5 bases from V and 6 bases from J, with 10 bases between.

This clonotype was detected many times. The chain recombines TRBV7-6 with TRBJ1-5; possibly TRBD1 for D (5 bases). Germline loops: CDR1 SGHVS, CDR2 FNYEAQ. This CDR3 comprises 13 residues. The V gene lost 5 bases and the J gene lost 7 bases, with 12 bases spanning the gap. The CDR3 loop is CASSLTGGQPQHF. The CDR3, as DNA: TGTGCCAGCAGCCTAACGGGGGGACAGCCCCAGCATTTT.

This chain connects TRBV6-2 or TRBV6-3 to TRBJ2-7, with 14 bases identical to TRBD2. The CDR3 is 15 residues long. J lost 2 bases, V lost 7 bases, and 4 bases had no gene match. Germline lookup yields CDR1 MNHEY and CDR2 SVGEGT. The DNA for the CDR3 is TGTGCCAGCACTACGGGACTAGCGGGAGCCTACGAGCAGTACTTC. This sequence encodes CASTTGLAGAYEQYF.

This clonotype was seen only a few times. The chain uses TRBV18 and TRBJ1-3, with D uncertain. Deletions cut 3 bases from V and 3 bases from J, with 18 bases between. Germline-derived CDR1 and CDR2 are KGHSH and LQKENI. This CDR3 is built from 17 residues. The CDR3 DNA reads TGTGCCAGCTCACCCCTGCCGTCGTCGGGAGATGGAAACACCATATATTTT. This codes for CASSPLPSSGDGNTIYF.

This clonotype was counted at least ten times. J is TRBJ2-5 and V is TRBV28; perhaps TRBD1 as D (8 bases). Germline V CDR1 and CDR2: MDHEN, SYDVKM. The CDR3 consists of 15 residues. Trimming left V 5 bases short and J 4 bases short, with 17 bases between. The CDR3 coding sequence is TGTGCCAGCAGTACCCGGACAGGGAGGGGAGAGACCCAGTACTTC. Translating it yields CASSTRTGRGETQYF.

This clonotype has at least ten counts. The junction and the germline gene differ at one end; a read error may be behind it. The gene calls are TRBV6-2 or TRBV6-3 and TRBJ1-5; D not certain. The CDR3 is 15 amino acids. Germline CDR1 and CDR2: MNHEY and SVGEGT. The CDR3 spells CASMGGNSLNHPQHF. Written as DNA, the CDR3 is TGTGCCAGCATGGGAGGCAACAGCTTAAATCATCCCCAGCATTTT.

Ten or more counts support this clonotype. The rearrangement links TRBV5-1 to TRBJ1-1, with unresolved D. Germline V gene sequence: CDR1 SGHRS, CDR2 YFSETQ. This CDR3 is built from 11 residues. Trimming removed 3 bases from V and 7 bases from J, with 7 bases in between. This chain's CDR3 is CASSSVREAFF. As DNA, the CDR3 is TGCGCCAGCAGCTCGGTGCGTGAAGCTTTCTTT.

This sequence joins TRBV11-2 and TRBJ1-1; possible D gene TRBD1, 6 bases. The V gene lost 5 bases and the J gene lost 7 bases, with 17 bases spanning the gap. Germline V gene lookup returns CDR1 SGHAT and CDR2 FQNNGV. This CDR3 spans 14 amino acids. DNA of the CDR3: TGTGCCAGCAGCAAAAGGACAGAGAAGATTGAAGCTTTCTTT. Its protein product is CASSKRTEKIEAFF.

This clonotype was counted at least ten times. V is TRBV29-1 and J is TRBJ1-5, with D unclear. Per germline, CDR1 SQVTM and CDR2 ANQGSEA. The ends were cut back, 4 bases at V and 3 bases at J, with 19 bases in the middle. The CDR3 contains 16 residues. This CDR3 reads CSVVFGPRPDNQPQHF. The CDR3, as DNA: TGCAGCGTTGTTTTCGGGCCTAGGCCAGACAATCAGCCCCAGCATTTT.

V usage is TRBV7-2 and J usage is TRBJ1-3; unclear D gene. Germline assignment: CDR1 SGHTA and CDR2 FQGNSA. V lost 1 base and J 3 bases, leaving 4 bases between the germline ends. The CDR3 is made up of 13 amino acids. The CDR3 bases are TGTGCCAGCAGCTTAGTGGTTGGAAACACCATATATTTT. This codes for CASSLVVGNTIYF.

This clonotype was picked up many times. In nucleotides, the CDR3 is TGTGCCAGCAGCTTAGTAGCGCAGTTGAACACCGGGGAGCTGTTTTTT. This sequence encodes CASSLVAQLNTGELFF. The V call is TRBV13, the J call TRBJ2-2; perhaps TRBD2 as D (5 bases). Germline V lookup: CDR1 PRHDT, CDR2 FYEKMQ (reference sequence). The germline V and J ends were trimmed by 1 base and 1 base, with 10 bases remaining between them. The length of the CDR3 is 16 residues.

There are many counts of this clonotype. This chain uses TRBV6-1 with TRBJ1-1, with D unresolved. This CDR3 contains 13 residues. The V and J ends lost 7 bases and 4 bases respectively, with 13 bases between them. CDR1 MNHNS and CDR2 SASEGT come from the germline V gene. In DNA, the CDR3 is TGTGCCAGCACCATGACACTGGGCACTGAAGCTTTCTTT. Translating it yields CASTMTLGTEAFF.

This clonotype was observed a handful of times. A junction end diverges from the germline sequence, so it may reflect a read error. The CDR3 DNA reads as TGTGTCAGCAGCCGGCAACTGGGCACCACCTATAACGGGGCATATGGCTACACCTTC. Its translation: CVSSRQLGTTYNGAYGYTF. This chain joins TRBV3-1 and TRBJ1-2, with D perhaps TRBD1 (5 bases). The germline gives CDR1 LGHDT, CDR2 YNNKEL (reference sequence). The CDR3 runs to 19 residues.

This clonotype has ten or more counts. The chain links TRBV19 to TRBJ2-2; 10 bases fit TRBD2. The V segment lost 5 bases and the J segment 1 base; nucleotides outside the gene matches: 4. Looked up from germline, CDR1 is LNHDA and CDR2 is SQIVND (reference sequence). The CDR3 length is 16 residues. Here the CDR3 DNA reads TGTGCCAGTAGTTTGCGGACTAGCGGGAACACCGGGGAGCTGTTTTTT. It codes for CASSLRTSGNTGELFF.

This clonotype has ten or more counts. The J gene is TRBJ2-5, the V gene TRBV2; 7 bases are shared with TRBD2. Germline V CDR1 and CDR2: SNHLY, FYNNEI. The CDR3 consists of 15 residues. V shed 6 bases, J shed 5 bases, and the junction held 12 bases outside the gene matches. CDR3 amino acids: CASSANRGGGETQYF. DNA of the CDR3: TGTGCCAGCAGCGCAAACCGCGGGGGAGGGGAGACCCAGTACTTC.

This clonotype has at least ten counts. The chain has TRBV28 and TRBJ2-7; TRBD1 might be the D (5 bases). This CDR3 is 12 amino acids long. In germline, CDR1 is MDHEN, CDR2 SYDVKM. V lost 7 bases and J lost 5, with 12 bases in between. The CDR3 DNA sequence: TGTGCCAGCACCTCAGGGCAACACGAGCAGTACTTC. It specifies CASTSGQHEQYF.

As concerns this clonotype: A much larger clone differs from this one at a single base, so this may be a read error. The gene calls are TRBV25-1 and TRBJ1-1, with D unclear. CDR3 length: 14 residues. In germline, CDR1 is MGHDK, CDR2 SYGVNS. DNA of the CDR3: TGTGCCAGCAGTCAGATCGGCCTGAACACTGAAGCTTGCTTT. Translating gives CASSQIGLNTEACF.

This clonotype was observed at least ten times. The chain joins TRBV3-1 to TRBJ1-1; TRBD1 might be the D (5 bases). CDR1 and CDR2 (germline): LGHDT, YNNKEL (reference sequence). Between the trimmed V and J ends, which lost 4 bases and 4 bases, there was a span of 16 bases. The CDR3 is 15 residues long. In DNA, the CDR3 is TGTGCCAGCAGCCCCCCCCCGGGACGGGGCACTGAAGCTTTCTTT. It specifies CASSPPPGRGTEAFF.